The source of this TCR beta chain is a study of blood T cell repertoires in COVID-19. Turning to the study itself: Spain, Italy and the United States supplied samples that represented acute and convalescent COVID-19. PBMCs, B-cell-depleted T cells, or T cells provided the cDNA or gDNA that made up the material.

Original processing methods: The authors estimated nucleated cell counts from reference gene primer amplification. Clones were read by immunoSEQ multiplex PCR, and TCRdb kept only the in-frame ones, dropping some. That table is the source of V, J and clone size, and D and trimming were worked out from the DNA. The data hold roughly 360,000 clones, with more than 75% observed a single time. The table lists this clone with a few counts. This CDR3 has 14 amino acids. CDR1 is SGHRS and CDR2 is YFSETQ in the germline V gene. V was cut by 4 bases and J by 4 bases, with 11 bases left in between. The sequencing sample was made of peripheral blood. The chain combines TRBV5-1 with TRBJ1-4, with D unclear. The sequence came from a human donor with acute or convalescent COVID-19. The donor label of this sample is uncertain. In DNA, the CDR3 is TGCGCCAGCAGCCCATCTTCCTATAATGAAAAACTGTTTTTT. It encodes CASSPSSYNEKLFF.